The 12 T cell receptor beta chains given below trace back to one sample, sequenced in a study of a mutant IDH1 vaccine in newly diagnosed glioma. Their recognized antigens are unknown. Specified time point: week 35, safety follow-up. The content of each vaccine dose was 300 ug of mutant IDH1 20-mer peptide, and topical imiquimod accompanied it. The repertoire was sequenced with immunoSEQ multiplex PCR; TCRdb's copy has only in-frame clones and lacks some. The sample records 42,000 or so clones, 65% to 90% being singletons. The sequenced sample was PBMCs, obtained from a glioma patient whose treatment included an IDH1 peptide vaccine. These TCRs come from a woman aged 50 to 60 with glioma.

The genes are TRBV4-3 and TRBJ2-5, with 12 positions matching TRBD2. J gave up 5 bases and V 1 base, and 5 bases lay outside the gene matches. This CDR3 spans 16 amino acids. Germline V CDR1 and CDR2: LGHNA, YSLEER. CDR3 nucleotide sequence: TGCGCCAGCAGCCAAGGGACTAGCGGGGTCCGGGAGACCCAGTACTTC. This gives the protein CASSQGTSGVRETQYF.

This chain uses TRBV5-1 with TRBJ2-5; D unclear. V lost 2 bases and J lost 0, with 5 bases in between. In germline, CDR1 is SGHRS, CDR2 YFSETQ. This CDR3 has 13 residues. The CDR3 nucleotides read TGCGCCAGCAGCTTCACCAACCAAGAGACCCAGTACTTC. Residues: CASSFTNQETQYF.

This chain joins TRBV9 and TRBJ2-6; TRBD1 matches 7 bases. The CDR3 totals 18 residues. J lost 3 bases, V lost 0 bases, and 9 bases had no gene match. Looked up from germline, CDR1 is SGDLS and CDR2 is YYNGEE. CDR3 loop: CASSVGLRGPGGANVLTF. In nucleotides, the CDR3 is TGTGCCAGCAGCGTAGGTCTGAGGGGGCCTGGTGGGGCCAACGTCCTGACTTTC.

V gene TRBV2 combines with J gene TRBJ2-7; 10 bases match TRBD1. The V and J ends lost 6 bases and 7 bases, in that order; junction bases with no gene match: 6. This CDR3 spans 13 amino acids. Germline V lookup: CDR1 SNHLY, CDR2 FYNNEI. CDR3 nucleotide sequence: TGTGCCAGCAGGCGGGACAGGGGTTTTGAGCAGTACTTC. Its protein is CASRRDRGFEQYF.

Concerning this clone itself: At the DNA level, this CDR3 is encoded by other sequences in the same sample as well. The chain combines TRBV7-9 with TRBJ2-5; 8 positions agree with TRBD1. Germline V gene sequence: CDR1 SEHNR, CDR2 FQNEAQ (reference sequence). After removal of 3 bases from V and 1 base from J, the junction contained 4 bases not matched to a gene. The CDR3 covers 15 residues. CDR3 sequence reads: CASSFGQGGQETQYF. DNA for the CDR3: TGTGCCAGCAGCTTCGGACAGGGTGGCCAAGAGACCCAGTACTTC.

This clone was observed a few times. The chain uses TRBV28 and TRBJ2-7; D unresolved. The length of the CDR3 is 14 residues. Germline CDR1 is MDHEN and CDR2 is SYDVKM. V lost 7 bases, J lost 4 bases, and 17 bases lay in between. CDR3: CASTPLGPLYEQYF. The CDR3 DNA reads TGTGCCAGCACCCCTCTAGGCCCTCTTTACGAGCAGTACTTC.

The chain is built from TRBV30 and TRBJ2-7; 8 positions match TRBD1. In germline, CDR1 is GTSNPN, CDR2 SVGIG (reference sequence). V dropped 2 bases and J dropped 0; count of bases not matched to a gene: 6. This CDR3 has 15 residues. In DNA form, the CDR3 reads TGTGCCTGGAGTAGGACAGGGAAGAGCTCCTACGAGCAGTACTTC. The encoded protein is CAWSRTGKSSYEQYF.

The J gene is TRBJ1-2, the V gene TRBV27; 11 bases are shared with TRBD1. The CDR3 runs 14 residues. Per the germline V gene, CDR1 is MNHEY and CDR2 is SMNVEV (reference sequence). V trimming: 4 bases; J trimming: 4 bases; junction bases outside the gene matches: 2. The CDR3 sequence: CASSWTGGGYGYTF. DNA of the CDR3: TGTGCCAGCAGTTGGACAGGGGGCGGCTATGGCTACACCTTC.

The chain links TRBV5-4 to TRBJ1-1, with 7 bases that match TRBD1. This CDR3 is built from 16 residues. V was clipped by 5 bases and J by 3 bases; unmatched bases: 13. Germline V gene lookup returns CDR1 SGHNT and CDR2 YYREEE (reference sequence). The CDR3 loop is CASRQGGKGGHTEAFF. CDR3 sequence (DNA): TGTGCCAGCAGGCAAGGAGGGAAAGGGGGCCACACTGAAGCTTTCTTT.

This chain connects TRBV28 to TRBJ1-5, with 9 nucleotides matching TRBD1. CDR1 is MDHEN, CDR2 SYDVKM, per germline. The ends lost 7 bases at V and 9 bases at J; junction bases unmatched: 19. This CDR3 spans 17 amino acids. The CDR3 nucleotides read TGTGCCAGCACTAGCCCGGGACAGGGATCCTCCGGGGGGCCCCAGCATTTT. It yields the protein CASTSPGQGSSGGPQHF. Full variable domain (rest looked up from reference TRBV28 and TRBJ1-5): DVKVTQSSRYLVKRTGEKVFLECVQDMDHENMFWYRQDPGLGLRLIYFSYDVKMKEKGDIPEGYSVSREKKERFSLILESASTNQTSMYLCASTSPGQGSSGGPQHFGDGTRLSIL.

V usage is TRBV4-1 and J usage is TRBJ2-1; TRBD2 matches at 9 bases. The CDR3 contains 17 residues. Looked up from germline, CDR1 is MGHRA and CDR2 is YSYEKL. The ends lost 4 bases at V and 8 bases at J; junction bases unmatched: 15. The CDR3 DNA follows: TGCGCCAGCAGCCCCCAACTGAGCGGGGGGCCCCTCGATGAGCAGTTCTTC. This encodes CASSPQLSGGPLDEQFF.

The rearrangement joins TRBV4-1 to TRBJ1-5; the D gene is possibly TRBD1 (6 bases). The CDR3 is made up of 17 amino acids. Looked up from germline, CDR1 is MGHRA and CDR2 is YSYEKL. Trimming stripped 0 bases from V and 3 bases from J, with 15 bases between. The CDR3 here is CASSQEGGLSNNQPQHF. The DNA for the CDR3 is TGCGCCAGCAGCCAAGAGGGGGGCTTGAGTAACAATCAGCCCCAGCATTTT.